One sample yielded the 14 T cell receptor beta chains listed below, sequenced in a study of breast tumors, draining lymph nodes, adjacent tissues. One entry per CDR3 protein, called by TCRdb with MiXCR from the multiplex PCR reads. The sample carries tens of thousands of distinct CDR3 sequences, about 23% recorded once. Sequencing was carried out using breast tumor tissue. Source of these receptors: a female donor with breast cancer. Some clones in this sample may be carry-over from other donors' samples.

The chain couples TRBV7-8 to TRBJ1-1; D unclear. The CDR3 has 14 amino acids. Germline loops: CDR1 SGHVS, CDR2 FQNEAQ. Trimming took off 4 bases at V and 0 bases at J, with 9 bases between the two ends. CDR3 protein: CASSSEYMNTEAFF. The CDR3 DNA follows: TGTGCCAGCAGCTCCGAATACATGAACACTGAAGCTTTCTTT.

This clonotype came up many times. The rearrangement links TRBV6-1 to TRBJ2-5; 8 positions agree with TRBD1. CDR1 is MNHNS, CDR2 SASEGT, per germline. V lost 7 bases and J lost 5; bases outside the gene matches: 6. CDR3 length: 13 amino acids. The CDR3 sequence: CASTGQGGETQYF. Written as DNA, the CDR3 is TGTGCCAGCACTGGACAGGGTGGTGAGACCCAGTACTTC.

The chain combines TRBV30 with TRBJ2-5, with 9 positions matching TRBD1. CDR1 is GTSNPN and CDR2 is SVGIG in the germline V gene (reference sequence). The CDR3 sequence is 13 residues long. The V segment lost 4 bases and the J segment 6 bases; nucleotides outside the gene matches: 6. CDR3 in DNA: TGTGCCTGGAACGGACAGGGGTCGAAGACCCAGTACTTC. Translation gives CAWNGQGSKTQYF.

In its sample, this clonotype was seen many times. V gene TRBV18 combines with J gene TRBJ1-4; TRBD1 is a possible D gene (5 bases). Germline V gives CDR1 KGHSH, CDR2 LQKENI. The CDR3 runs 15 residues. V gave up 2 bases and J gave up 8 bases, with 15 bases separating them. CDR3 sequence: CASSPSFQGPEKLFF. CDR3 DNA: TGTGCCAGCTCACCATCTTTCCAGGGACCCGAAAAACTGTTTTTT. The whole variable domain, filled in from reference TRBV18 and TRBJ1-4, reads NAGVMQNPRHLVRRRGQEARLRCSPMKGHSHVYWYRQLPEEGLKFMVYLQKENIIDESGMPKERFSAEFPKEGPSILRIQQVVRGDSAAYFCASSPSFQGPEKLFFGSGTQLSVL.

This clonotype was counted at least ten times. The V call is TRBV5-5, the J call TRBJ2-5; TRBD1 aligns across 8 bases. Losses at the gene ends were 1 base for V and 5 bases for J; bases not matched to a gene: 4. Germline assignment: CDR1 SGHKS and CDR2 YYEKEE (reference sequence). This CDR3 contains 14 residues. CDR3 sequence: CASSLQGAGETQYF. CDR3 coding DNA: TGTGCCAGCAGCTTGCAGGGGGCCGGGGAGACCCAGTACTTC. Full variable domain (remainder filled in from reference TRBV5-5 and TRBJ2-5): DAGVTQSPTHLIKTRGQQVTLRCSPISGHKSVSWYQQVLGQGPQFIFQYYEKEERGRGNFPDRFSARQFPNYSSELNVNALLLGDSALYLCASSLQGAGETQYFGPGTRLLVL.

A word on this clonotype: It may be a read error: a sequence one base away is much more abundant. The rearrangement joins TRBV6-5 to TRBJ1-4, with 9 bases aligning to TRBD1. The CDR3 is 16 residues long. The V and J ends lost 8 bases and 3 bases, in that order; junction bases with no gene match: 10. Germline CDR1 is MNHEY and CDR2 is SVGAGI. CDR3 in DNA: TGTGCCAGCGGTAGACAGGGGGTTTTTCCTAATGAAAAACTGTTTTTT. It specifies CASGRQGVFPNEKLFF.

This clonotype was counted many times. This sequence joins TRBV7-9 and TRBJ2-3; 8 bases agree with TRBD2. There are 16 residues in the CDR3. The germline V gene encodes CDR1 SEHNR and CDR2 FQNEAQ (reference sequence). Trimming at V came to 3 bases and at J to 4 bases, leaving 9 bases not matched to a gene. CDR3 nucleotides: TGTGCCAGCAGCTTGGGTACTAGCGGAGGGGCAGATACGCAGTATTTT. Amino acid sequence: CASSLGTSGGADTQYF.

This clonotype came up many times. The chain is built from TRBV4-2 and TRBJ1-2, with D possibly matching TRBD1 (5 bases). Trimming removed 2 bases from V and 8 bases from J, with 21 bases in between. The CDR3 extends over 16 amino acids. CDR1 LGHNA and CDR2 YNFKEQ come from the germline V gene. The CDR3 spells CASSQLQGVLTGGYTF. Written as DNA, the CDR3 is TGTGCCAGCAGCCAATTGCAGGGAGTCCTCACGGGGGGCTACACCTTC.

This clonotype showed up many times. The V and J genes are TRBV30 and TRBJ1-5; 7 positions agree with TRBD1. Germline lookup yields CDR1 GTSNPN and CDR2 SVGIG (reference sequence). J lost 7 bases, V lost 1 base, and 4 bases had no gene match. The CDR3 is 13 amino acids. CDR3 region: CAWSGGQSQPQHF. The CDR3 bases are TGTGCCTGGAGTGGGGGACAGTCGCAGCCCCAGCATTTT.

On this clonotype: At one of its ends the junction is not consistent with the germline gene, which may arise from a read error. The rearrangement links TRBV25-1 to TRBJ2-5; D gene ambiguous. The CDR3 sequence is 13 residues long. Germline CDR1 reads MGHDK; CDR2 reads SYGVNS. The CDR3 nucleotides are TGTGCCAGCAGTGGAAGACACCAAGAGACCCAGTGCTTC. It encodes CASSGRHQETQCF. The variable domain in full, completed from reference TRBV25-1 and TRBJ2-5, reads EADIYQTPRYLVIGTGKKITLECSQTMGHDKMYWYQQDPGMELHLIHYSYGVNSTEKGDLSSESTVSRIRTEHFPLTLESARPSHTSQYLCASSGRHQETQCFGPGTRLLVL.

Comments on this clonotype: This could be a read error, since a much larger clone is one nucleotide away. The chain couples TRBV19 to TRBJ1-2; no definite D call. V was shortened by 8 bases and J by 4 bases, with 8 bases between the two germline ends. Looked up from germline, CDR1 is LNHDA and CDR2 is SQIVND (reference sequence). The CDR3 runs 11 residues. CDR3 loop: CASRRGYGYTF. The CDR3 DNA reads as TGTGCCAGTCGTCGAGGCTATGGCTACACCTTC. The complete variable domain, with remaining parts taken from reference TRBV19 and TRBJ1-2, reads DGGITQSPKYLFRKEGQNVTLSCEQNLNHDAMYWYRQDPGQGLRLIYYSQIVNDFQKGDIAEGYSVSREKKESFPLTVTSAQKNPTAFYLCASRRGYGYTFGSGTRLTVV.

This clonotype was counted only a few times. The rearrangement uses TRBV5-5 and TRBJ2-1; 7 bases fit TRBD1. J gave up 8 bases and V 4 bases, and 15 bases lay outside the gene matches. From germline, CDR1 is SGHKS and CDR2 YYEKEE (reference sequence). This CDR3 is built from 16 residues. The CDR3 is CASSRLEGGQLDEQFF. CDR3 DNA sequence: TGTGCCAGCAGCCGATTAGAAGGGGGCCAACTCGATGAGCAGTTCTTC.

The chain recombines TRBV10-3 with TRBJ1-1; D might be TRBD1 (6 bases). Trimming left V 5 bases short and J 2 bases short, with 12 bases between. The CDR3 sequence is 14 residues long. CDR1 and CDR2 from the germline V gene are ENHRY and SYGVKD. For the CDR3, the DNA is TGTGCCATCAGTCGGGACAAGGTTAACACTGAAGCTTTCTTT. Protein sequence: CAISRDKVNTEAFF.

Worth noting for this clonotype: A clone one base away is much larger, so this may be a read error. V gene TRBV18 combines with J gene TRBJ1-6; the D is unclear. This CDR3 has 16 residues. Germline V gene sequence: CDR1 KGHSH, CDR2 LQKENI. Trimming stripped 1 base from V and 6 bases from J, with 13 bases between. CDR3 DNA: TGTGCCAGCTCACCACGGGTACCGGGCGCTAATTCACCCCTCCACTTT. Encoded protein: CASSPRVPGANSPLHF.